These T cell receptor beta chains were read from a single sample in a study of shared clonotypes between healthy human individuals. The method was immunoSEQ multiplex PCR; TCRdb's version includes in-frame clones alone and lacks a portion of them. This table has 550,000 to 800,000 clones, roughly 70% appearing once. Sequenced input: memory CD4+ T cells sorted from blood. These receptors were collected from a woman aged 30 to 39 in good health. Each CDR3 is given with its conserved first and last residue.

TRBV28	TRBJ1-1	CASRLVGEAFF
TRBV10-3	TRBJ1-4	CAISEEGAATNEKLFF
TRBV6-4	TRBJ2-2	CASSTSGRTGELFF
TRBV4-1	TRBJ2-7	CASSQAGGRTYEQYF
TRBV20-1	TRBJ1-1	CSASPFTEAFF
TRBV11-1	TRBJ2-5	CASSLAFGGRNQETQYF
TRBV6-6	TRBJ1-2	CASSYSGSYGYTF
TRBV7-9	TRBJ1-1	CASSENRMNTEAFF
TRBV5-4	TRBJ2-7	CASSPDGTSRSYEQYF
TRBV19	TRBJ2-7	CASTAQSSYEQYF
TRBV28	TRBJ1-2	CASSFLHPNGYTF
TRBV28	TRBJ2-7	CASSSPSGSGIEQYF
TRBV4-2	TRBJ1-6	CASSWWSDNSPLHF
TRBV10-3	TRBJ1-4	CAIRSGTGGTNEKLFF
TRBV5-4	TRBJ2-1	CASSLGSGPYNEQFF
TRBV20-1	TRBJ1-2	CSAIYDLDYTF
TRBV5-1	TRBJ2-1	CASSLDGPYNEQFF
TRBV28	TRBJ1-1	CASKGGRLNTEAFF
TRBV5-1	TRBJ2-2	CASSPDRASTGELFF
TRBV6-5	TRBJ1-2	CASRFIQGNKGYTF
TRBV15	TRBJ2-7	CATSANRVSYEQYF
TRBV10-1	TRBJ2-7	CASSASGTAYEQYF
TRBV14	TRBJ1-4	CASSQVGNEKLFF
TRBV6-6	TRBJ2-7	CASSSAYEQYF
TRBV5-1	TRBJ2-7	CASSVGDGYYEQYF
TRBV11-2	TRBJ1-4	CASSLDLVAGDEKLFF
TRBV25-1	TRBJ2-5	CASSATPRGPWETQYF
TRBV11-2	TRBJ1-1	CASSTDRVNTEAFF
TRBV7-2	TRBJ2-7	CASVRTSGTYEQYF
TRBV7-2	TRBJ2-1	CASSPRVGSYNEQFF
TRBV15	TRBJ1-4	CATSGTWTGATNEKLFF
TRBV28	TRBJ2-7	CASSHLAGGLDKAEQYF
TRBV5-1	TRBJ2-1	CASSLVASGSDEQFF
TRBV19	TRBJ2-3	CASSIGGTADTQYF
TRBV7-9	TRBJ2-7	CASSDTGLVMNEQYF
TRBV7-8	TRBJ2-1	CASSIREISSDEQFF
TRBV6-6	TRBJ2-7	CASSFSGSPEQYF
TRBV2	TRBJ2-2	CASSVGSTNTGELFF
TRBV4-1	TRBJ1-2	CASSQNLFRDRASYYGYTF
TRBV5-4	TRBJ1-2	CASSLQGHYGYTF
TRBV11-2	TRBJ1-5	CASSLGEPGRSNQPQHF
TRBV5-1	TRBJ2-3	CASSLGGLAGADTQYF
TRBV7-9	TRBJ1-2	CASSQATENYGYTF
TRBV10-3	TRBJ1-5	CAISVDRAQPQHF
TRBV7-9	TRBJ2-1	CASSPGLAGVYEQFF
TRBV5-1	TRBJ2-2	CASSFIAEARVLFF
TRBV5-1	TRBJ2-3	CASSRLAGGTTDTQYF
TRBV7-2	TRBJ1-1	CASSRPSGLSDTEAFF
TRBV7-2	TRBJ1-1	CASSLAGLGTEAFF
TRBV28	TRBJ1-5	CASSFTGVQPQHF
TRBV19	TRBJ1-1	CASKGTGVSRGTEAFF
TRBV5-1	TRBJ2-7	CASTDPRSPYEQYF